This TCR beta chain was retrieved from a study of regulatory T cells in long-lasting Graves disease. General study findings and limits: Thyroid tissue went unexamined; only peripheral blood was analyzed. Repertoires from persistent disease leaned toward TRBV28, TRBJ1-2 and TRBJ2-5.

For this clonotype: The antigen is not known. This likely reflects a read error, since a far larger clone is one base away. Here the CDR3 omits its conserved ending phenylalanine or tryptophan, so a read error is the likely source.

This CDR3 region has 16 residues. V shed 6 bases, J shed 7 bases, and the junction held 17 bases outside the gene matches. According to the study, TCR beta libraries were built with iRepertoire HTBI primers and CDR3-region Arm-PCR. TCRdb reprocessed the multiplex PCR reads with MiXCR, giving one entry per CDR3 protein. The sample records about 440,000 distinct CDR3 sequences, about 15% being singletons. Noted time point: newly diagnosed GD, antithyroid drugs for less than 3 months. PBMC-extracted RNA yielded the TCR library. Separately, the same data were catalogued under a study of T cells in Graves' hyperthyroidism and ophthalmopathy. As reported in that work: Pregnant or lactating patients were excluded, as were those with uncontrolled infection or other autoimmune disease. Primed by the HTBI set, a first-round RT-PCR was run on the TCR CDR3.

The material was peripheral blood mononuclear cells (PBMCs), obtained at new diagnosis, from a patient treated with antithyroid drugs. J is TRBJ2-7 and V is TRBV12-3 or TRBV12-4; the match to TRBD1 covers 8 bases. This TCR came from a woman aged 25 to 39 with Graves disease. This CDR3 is CASSSLPKDRVREQYL. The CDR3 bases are TGTGCCAGCAGCTCTCTGCCAAAGGACAGGGTTAGGGAGCAGTACCTC.